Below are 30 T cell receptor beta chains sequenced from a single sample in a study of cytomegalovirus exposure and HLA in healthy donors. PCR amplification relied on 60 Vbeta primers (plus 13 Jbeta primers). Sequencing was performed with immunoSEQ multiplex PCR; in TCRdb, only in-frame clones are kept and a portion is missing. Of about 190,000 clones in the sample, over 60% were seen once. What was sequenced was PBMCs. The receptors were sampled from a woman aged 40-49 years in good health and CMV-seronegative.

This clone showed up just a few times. The CDR3 loop is CASAFGADNEQFF. CDR3 in DNA: TGTGCCAGCGCGTTTGGGGCGGACAATGAGCAGTTCTTC. The chain uses TRBV7-2 and TRBJ2-1; tentative D call: TRBD1 (5 bases). CDR3 length equals 13 residues. The ends were cut back, 8 bases at V and 5 bases at J, with 13 bases in the middle. Germline loops: CDR1 SGHTA, CDR2 FQGNSA.

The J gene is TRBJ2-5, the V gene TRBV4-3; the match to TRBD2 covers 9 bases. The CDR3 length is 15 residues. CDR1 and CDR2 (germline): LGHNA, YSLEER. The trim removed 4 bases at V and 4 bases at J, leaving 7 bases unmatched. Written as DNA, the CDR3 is TGCGCCAGCAGCCGGGCGGGAGGGCTTGGAGAGACCCAGTACTTC. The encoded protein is CASSRAGGLGETQYF.

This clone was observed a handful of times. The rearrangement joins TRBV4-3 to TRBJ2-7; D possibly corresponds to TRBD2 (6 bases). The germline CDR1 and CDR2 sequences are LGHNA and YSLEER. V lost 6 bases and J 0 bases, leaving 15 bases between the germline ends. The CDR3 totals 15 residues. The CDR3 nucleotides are TGCGCCAGCAGTCGAAGCGGGCTTACCTCCTACGAGCAGTACTTC. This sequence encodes CASSRSGLTSYEQYF.

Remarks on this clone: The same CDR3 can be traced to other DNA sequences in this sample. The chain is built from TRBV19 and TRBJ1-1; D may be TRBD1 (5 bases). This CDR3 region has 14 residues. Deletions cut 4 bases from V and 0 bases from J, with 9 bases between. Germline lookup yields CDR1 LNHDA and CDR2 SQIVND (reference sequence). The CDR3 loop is CASSTGLLNTEAFF. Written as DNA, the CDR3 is TGTGCCAGTAGTACGGGACTTCTGAACACTGAAGCTTTCTTT.

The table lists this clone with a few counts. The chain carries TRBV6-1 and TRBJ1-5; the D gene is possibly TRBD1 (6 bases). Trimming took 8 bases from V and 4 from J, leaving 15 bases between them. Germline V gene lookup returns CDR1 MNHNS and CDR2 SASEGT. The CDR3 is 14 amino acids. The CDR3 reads CASRIRDKNQPQHF. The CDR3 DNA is TGTGCCAGCCGCATCCGGGACAAAAATCAGCCCCAGCATTTT.

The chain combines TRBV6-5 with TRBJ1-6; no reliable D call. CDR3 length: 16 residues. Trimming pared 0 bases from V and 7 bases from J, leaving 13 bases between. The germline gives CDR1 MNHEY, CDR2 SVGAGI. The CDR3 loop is CASSYSLNPGNSPLHF. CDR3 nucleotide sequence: TGTGCCAGCAGTTACTCCCTCAATCCAGGAAATTCACCCCTCCACTTT.

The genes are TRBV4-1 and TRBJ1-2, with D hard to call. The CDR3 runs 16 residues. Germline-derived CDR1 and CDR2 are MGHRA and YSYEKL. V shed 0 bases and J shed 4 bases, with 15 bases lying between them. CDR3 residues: CASSQDLAPDSYGYTF. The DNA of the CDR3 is TGCGCCAGCAGCCAAGATCTGGCACCTGACTCCTATGGCTACACCTTC.

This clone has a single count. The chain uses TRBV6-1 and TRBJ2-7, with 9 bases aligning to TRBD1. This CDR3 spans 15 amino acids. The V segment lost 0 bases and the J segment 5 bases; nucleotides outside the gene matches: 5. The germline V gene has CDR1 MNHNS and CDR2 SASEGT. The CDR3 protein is CASSEAGTGYHEQYF. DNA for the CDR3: TGTGCCAGCAGTGAAGCGGGGACAGGGTACCACGAGCAGTACTTC.

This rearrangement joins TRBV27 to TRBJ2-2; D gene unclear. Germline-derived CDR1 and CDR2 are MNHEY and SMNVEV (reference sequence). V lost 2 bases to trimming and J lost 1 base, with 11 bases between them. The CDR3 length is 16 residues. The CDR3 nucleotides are TGTGCCAGCAGTTTAAACTCCCCAGGGAACACCGGGGAGCTGTTTTTT. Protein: CASSLNSPGNTGELFF.

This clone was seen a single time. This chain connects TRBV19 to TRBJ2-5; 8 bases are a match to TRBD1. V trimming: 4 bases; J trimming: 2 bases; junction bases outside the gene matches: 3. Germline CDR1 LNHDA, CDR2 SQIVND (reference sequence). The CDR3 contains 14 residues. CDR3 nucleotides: TGTGCCAGTAGTAGGACAGGGCAACAAGAGACCCAGTACTTC. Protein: CASSRTGQQETQYF.

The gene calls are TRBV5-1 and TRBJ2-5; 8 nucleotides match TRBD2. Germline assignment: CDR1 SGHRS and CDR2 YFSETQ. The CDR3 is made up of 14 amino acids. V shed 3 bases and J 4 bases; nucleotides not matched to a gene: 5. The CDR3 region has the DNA TGCGCCAGCAGCTCGGGGACTAGTGCAGAGACCCAGTACTTC. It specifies CASSSGTSAETQYF. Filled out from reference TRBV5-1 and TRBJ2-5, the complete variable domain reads KAGVTQTPRYLIKTRGQQVTLSCSPISGHRSVSWYQQTPGQGLQFLFEYFSETQRNKGNFPGRFSGRQFSNSRSEMNVSTLELGDSALYLCASSSGTSAETQYFGPGTRLLVL.

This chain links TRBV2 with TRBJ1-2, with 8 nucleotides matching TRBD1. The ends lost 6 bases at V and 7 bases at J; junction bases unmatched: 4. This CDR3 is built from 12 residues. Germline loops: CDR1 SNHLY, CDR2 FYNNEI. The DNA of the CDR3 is TGTGCCAGCAGGGAGGACAGGGCTGGCTACACCTTC. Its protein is CASREDRAGYTF.

The CDR3 spells CASSPGRMNTEAFF. The CDR3 nucleotides are TGTGCCAGCAGTCCAGGAAGGATGAACACTGAAGCTTTCTTT. The chain uses TRBV28 and TRBJ1-1; D gene uncertain. Germline lookup yields CDR1 MDHEN and CDR2 SYDVKM. There are 14 residues in the CDR3. Trimming cost V 5 bases and J 0 bases, with 10 bases left between them.

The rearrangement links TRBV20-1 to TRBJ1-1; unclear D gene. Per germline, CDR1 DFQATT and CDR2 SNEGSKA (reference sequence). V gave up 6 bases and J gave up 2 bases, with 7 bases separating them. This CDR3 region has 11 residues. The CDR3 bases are TGCAGTGCCAGGAAAAACACTGAAGCTTTCTTT. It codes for CSARKNTEAFF.

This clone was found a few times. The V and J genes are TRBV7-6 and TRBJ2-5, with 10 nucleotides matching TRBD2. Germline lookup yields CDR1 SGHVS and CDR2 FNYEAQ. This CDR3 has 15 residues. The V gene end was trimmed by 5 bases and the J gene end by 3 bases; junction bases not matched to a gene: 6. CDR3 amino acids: CASSIRTSGEETQYF. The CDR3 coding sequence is TGTGCCAGCAGCATTCGGACTAGCGGAGAAGAGACCCAGTACTTC.

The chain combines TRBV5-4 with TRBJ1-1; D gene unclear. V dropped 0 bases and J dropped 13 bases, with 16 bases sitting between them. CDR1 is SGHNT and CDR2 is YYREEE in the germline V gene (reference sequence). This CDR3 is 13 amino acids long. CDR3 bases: TGTGCCAGCAGCTTGGTCCACGAGGGCGAGGTTTTCTTT. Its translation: CASSLVHEGEVFF.

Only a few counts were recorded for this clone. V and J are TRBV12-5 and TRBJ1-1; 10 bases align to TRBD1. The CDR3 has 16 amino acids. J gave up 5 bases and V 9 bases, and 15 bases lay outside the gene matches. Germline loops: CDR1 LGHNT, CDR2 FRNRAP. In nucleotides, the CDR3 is TGTGCTAGCCTTAAGGGGATTGGGACAGGGGAAACTGAAGCTTTCTTT. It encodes CASLKGIGTGETEAFF.

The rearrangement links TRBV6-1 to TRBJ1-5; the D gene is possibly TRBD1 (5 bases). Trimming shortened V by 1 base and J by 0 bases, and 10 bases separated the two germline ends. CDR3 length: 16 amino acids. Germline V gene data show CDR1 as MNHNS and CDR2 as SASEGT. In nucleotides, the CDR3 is TGTGCCAGCAGTGAAGGATGGGGCCGTAGCAATCAGCCCCAGCATTTT. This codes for CASSEGWGRSNQPQHF.

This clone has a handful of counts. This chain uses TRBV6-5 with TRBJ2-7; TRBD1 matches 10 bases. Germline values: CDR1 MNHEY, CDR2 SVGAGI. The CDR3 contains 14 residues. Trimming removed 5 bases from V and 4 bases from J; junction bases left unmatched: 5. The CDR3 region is CASSEGDRGYEQYV. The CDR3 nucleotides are TGTGCCAGCAGTGAAGGGGACAGGGGATACGAGCAGTACGTC.

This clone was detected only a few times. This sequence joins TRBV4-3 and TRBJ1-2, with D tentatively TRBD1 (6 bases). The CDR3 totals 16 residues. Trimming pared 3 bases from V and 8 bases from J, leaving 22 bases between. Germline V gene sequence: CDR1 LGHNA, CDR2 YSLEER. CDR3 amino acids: CASSQKTLWGRAGYTF. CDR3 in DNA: TGCGCCAGCAGCCAGAAAACCTTGTGGGGGCGGGCCGGCTACACCTTC.

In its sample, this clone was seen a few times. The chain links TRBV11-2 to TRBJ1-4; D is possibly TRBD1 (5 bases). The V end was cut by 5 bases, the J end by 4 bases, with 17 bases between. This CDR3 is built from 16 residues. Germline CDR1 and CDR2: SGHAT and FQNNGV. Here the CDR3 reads CASSQSGGGFNEKLFF. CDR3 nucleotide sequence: TGTGCCAGCAGCCAGAGCGGGGGAGGGTTTAATGAAAAACTGTTTTTT.

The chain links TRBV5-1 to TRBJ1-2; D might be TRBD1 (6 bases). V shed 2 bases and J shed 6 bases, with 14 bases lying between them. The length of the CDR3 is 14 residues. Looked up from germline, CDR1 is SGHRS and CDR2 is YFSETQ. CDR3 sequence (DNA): TGCGCCAGCAGCTTTAAATTGGACAGCAATGGCTACACCTTC. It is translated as CASSFKLDSNGYTF.

The DNA for the CDR3 is TGTGCCAGCAGCTTGTCACTAGCGGGAGCCTACGAGCAGTACTTC. This sequence encodes CASSLSLAGAYEQYF. V gene TRBV5-4 combines with J gene TRBJ2-7, with 11 bases matching TRBD2. Germline V lookup: CDR1 SGHNT, CDR2 YYREEE (reference sequence). This CDR3 is 15 amino acids long. J lost 2 bases, V lost 1 base, and 2 bases had no gene match.

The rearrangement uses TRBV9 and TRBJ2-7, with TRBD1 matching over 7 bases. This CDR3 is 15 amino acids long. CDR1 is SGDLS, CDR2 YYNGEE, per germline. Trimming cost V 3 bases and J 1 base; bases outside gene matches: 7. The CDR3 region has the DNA TGTGCCAGCAGCGGAACAGGGGATTCTTCCTACGAGCAGTACTTC. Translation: CASSGTGDSSYEQYF.

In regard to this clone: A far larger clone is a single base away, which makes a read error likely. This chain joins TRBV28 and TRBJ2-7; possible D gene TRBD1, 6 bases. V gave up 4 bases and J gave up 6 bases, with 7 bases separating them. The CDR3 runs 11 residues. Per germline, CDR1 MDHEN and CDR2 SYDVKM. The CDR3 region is CASSSGAEQYV. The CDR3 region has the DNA TGTGCCAGCAGTTCAGGGGCCGAGCAGTACGTC.

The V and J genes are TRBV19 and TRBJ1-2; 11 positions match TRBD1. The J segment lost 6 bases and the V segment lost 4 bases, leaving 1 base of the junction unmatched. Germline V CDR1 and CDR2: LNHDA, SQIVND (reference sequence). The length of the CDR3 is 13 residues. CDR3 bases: TGTGCCAGTAGTAAGGGACAGGGGGATGGCTACACCTTC. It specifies CASSKGQGDGYTF.

In nucleotides, the CDR3 is TGTGCCAGCAGTGTTGGGACTAGCTGGGAGCAGTACTTC. Amino acids: CASSVGTSWEQYF. The chain is built from TRBV6-1 and TRBJ2-7, with 9 bases matching TRBD2. Losses at the gene ends were 4 bases for V and 7 bases for J; bases not matched to a gene: 5. Germline CDR1 MNHNS, CDR2 SASEGT. CDR3 length: 13 amino acids.

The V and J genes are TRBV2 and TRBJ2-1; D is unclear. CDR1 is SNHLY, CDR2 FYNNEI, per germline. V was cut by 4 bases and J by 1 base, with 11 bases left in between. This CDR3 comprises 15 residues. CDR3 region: CASSAVLPSYNEQFF. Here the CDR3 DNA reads TGTGCCAGCAGTGCGGTCCTTCCTTCCTACAATGAGCAGTTCTTC.

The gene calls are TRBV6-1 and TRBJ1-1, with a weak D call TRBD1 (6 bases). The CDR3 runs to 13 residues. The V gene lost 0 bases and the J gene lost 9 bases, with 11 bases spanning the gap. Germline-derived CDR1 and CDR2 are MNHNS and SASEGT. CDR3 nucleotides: TGTGCCAGCAGTGAAGCGAGGGACATTAAAGCTTTCTTT. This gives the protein CASSEARDIKAFF.

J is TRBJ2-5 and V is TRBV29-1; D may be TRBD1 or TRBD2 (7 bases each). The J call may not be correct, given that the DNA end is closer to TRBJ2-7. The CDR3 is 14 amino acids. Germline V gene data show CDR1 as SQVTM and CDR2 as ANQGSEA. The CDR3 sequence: CSVAGGQGAYEQYF. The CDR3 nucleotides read TGCAGCGTTGCCGGGGGGCAGGGGGCCTACGAGCAGTACTTC.